Shown below are 23 T cell receptor beta chains from a single sample sequenced in a study of T cells in Graves' hyperthyroidism and ophthalmopathy. The investigators amplified TCR beta CDR3 regions from RNA transcripts. Primed by the HTBI set, a first-round RT-PCR was run on the TCR CDR3. TCRdb used MiXCR to reprocess the multiplex PCR reads, holding one entry per CDR3 protein. The table includes around 600,000 distinct CDR3 sequences, 45% detected once. The sequenced sample consisted of peripheral blood or thyroid tissue (not recorded which). These receptors were obtained from an adult man with Graves' disease, either hyperthyroidism or ophthalmopathy (not recorded which).

This clonotype was seen repeatedly, ten times or more. The V gene is TRBV19, the J gene TRBJ2-7; D gene uncertain. V was cut by 6 bases and J by 2 bases, with 5 bases left in between. CDR1 is LNHDA, CDR2 SQIVND, per germline (reference sequence). The CDR3 extends over 11 amino acids. CDR3 region: CASRDAYEQYF. The CDR3 DNA follows: TGTGCCAGTAGAGACGCCTACGAGCAGTACTTC. Based on the CDR3 plus reference TRBV19 and TRBJ2-7, the full variable domain is DGGITQSPKYLFRKEGQNVTLSCEQNLNHDAMYWYRQDPGQGLRLIYYSQIVNDFQKGDIAEGYSVSREKKESFPLTVTSAQKNPTAFYLCASRDAYEQYFGPGTRLTVT.

J is TRBJ1-6 and V is TRBV25-1; 7 nucleotides match TRBD1. Looked up from germline, CDR1 is MGHDK and CDR2 is SYGVNS. The CDR3 runs to 14 residues. Unmatched junction bases numbered 7, after V lost 5 bases and J lost 9 bases. CDR3 loop: CASSLTGNGSPLHF. The CDR3 DNA is TGTGCCAGCAGTCTGACAGGGAATGGTTCACCCCTCCACTTT. The whole variable domain, filled in from reference TRBV25-1 and TRBJ1-6, reads EADIYQTPRYLVIGTGKKITLECSQTMGHDKMYWYQQDPGMELHLIHYSYGVNSTEKGDLSSESTVSRIRTEHFPLTLESARPSHTSQYLCASSLTGNGSPLHFGNGTRLTVT.

This clonotype has only a few counts. This sequence joins TRBV7-8 and TRBJ1-5; D ambiguous. The V and J ends lost 1 base and 3 bases respectively, with 7 bases between them. The CDR3 is made up of 14 amino acids. Per germline, CDR1 SGHVS and CDR2 FQNEAQ. CDR3 sequence reads: CASSLDSNNQPQHF. CDR3 DNA: TGTGCCAGCAGCTTAGACAGTAACAATCAGCCCCAGCATTTT.

The V gene is TRBV10-3, the J gene TRBJ2-1, with D perhaps matching TRBD1 (5 bases). Germline CDR1 and CDR2: ENHRY and SYGVKD. The CDR3 consists of 15 residues. Trimming took 0 bases from V and 7 from J, leaving 13 bases between them. As DNA, the CDR3 is TGTGCCATCAGTGAGTCGAGTCTGTCAGGGAATGAGCAGTTCTTC. Amino acid sequence: CAISESSLSGNEQFF.

This clonotype came up once. The V and J genes are TRBV2 and TRBJ2-5; TRBD2 matches 10 bases. The V gene's germline CDR1 is SNHLY and CDR2 FYNNEI. With 4 bases clipped from V and 0 bases from J, the junction kept 14 bases outside the gene matches. This CDR3 has 19 residues. As DNA, the CDR3 is TGTGCCAGCAGTGGCAGGGGGGCTAGCGGGGGAGCCTACCAAGAGACCCAGTACTTC. As protein: CASSGRGASGGAYQETQYF.

The gene calls are TRBV29-1 and TRBJ1-1, with D perhaps TRBD1 (6 bases). CDR1 is SQVTM, CDR2 ANQGSEA, per germline. Trimming took 4 bases from V and 10 from J, leaving 13 bases between them. The CDR3 is 11 amino acids. CDR3 region: CSVATGRRAFF. The CDR3 nucleotides read TGCAGCGTTGCAACAGGGAGGAGAGCTTTCTTT. Using reference TRBV29-1 and TRBJ1-1 for the parts outside the CDR3, the full variable domain is SAVISQKPSRDICQRGTSLTIQCQVDSQVTMMFWYRQQPGQSLTLIATANQGSEATYESGFVIDKFPISRPNLTFSTLTVSNMSPEDSSIYLCSVATGRRAFFGQGTRLTVV.

This clonotype was recorded a few times. The J gene is TRBJ1-4, the V gene TRBV12-3 or TRBV12-4, with TRBD1 matching 7 bases. The CDR3 has 14 amino acids. V shed 7 bases and J 7 bases; nucleotides not matched to a gene: 9. CDR3 amino acids: CASNIGGIREKLFF. The CDR3 coding sequence is TGTGCCAGCAATATAGGGGGCATACGTGAAAAACTGTTTTTT.

This clonotype was seen repeatedly, ten times or more. One end of the junction varies from germline; a read error may be responsible. V and J are TRBV7-7 and TRBJ2-5; 7 nucleotides agree with TRBD1. This CDR3 region has 13 residues. Germline-derived CDR1 and CDR2 are SSHAT and FNYEAQ (reference sequence). In DNA, the CDR3 is TGTGCTAGCAGCACGACAGGGTTTGAGACCCAGTACTTC. Amino acids: CASSTTGFETQYF.

This clonotype occurred a few times. The CDR3 nucleotides read TGTGCCAGCAGCCCAGATCAGGGGGGCGAATCCTATAATTCACCCCTCCACTTT. It translates to CASSPDQGGESYNSPLHF. The genes are TRBV9 and TRBJ1-6, with 7 bases aligning to TRBD1. Trimming cost V 4 bases and J 1 base; bases outside gene matches: 11. CDR1 is SGDLS, CDR2 YYNGEE, per germline. CDR3 length: 18 residues.

The table lists this clonotype with a count of one. This chain joins TRBV12-3 or TRBV12-4 and TRBJ1-5; D unclear. This CDR3 is built from 14 residues. V was trimmed by 4 bases and J by 6 bases, leaving 13 bases between them. The CDR3 protein is CASSYTGEAQPQHF. In DNA, the CDR3 is TGTGCCAGCAGTTATACCGGGGAGGCTCAGCCCCAGCATTTT.

This clonotype was recorded many times. The chain links TRBV29-1 to TRBJ1-5; D not certain. V was clipped by 2 bases and J by 4 bases, with 9 bases between them. This CDR3 has 13 amino acids. Germline CDR1 reads SQVTM; CDR2 reads ANQGSEA. This CDR3 is CSVEFGGNQPQHF. In nucleotides, the CDR3 is TGCAGCGTTGAATTCGGAGGGAATCAGCCCCAGCATTTT.

The V call is TRBV19, the J call TRBJ1-1; 8 bases are shared with TRBD1. V shed 3 bases and J 3 bases; nucleotides not matched to a gene: 9. This CDR3 contains 16 residues. CDR1 and CDR2 (germline): LNHDA, SQIVND (reference sequence). The DNA for the CDR3 is TGTGCCAGTAGTATGGACAGGGCGCGGTTCGACACTGAAGCTTTCTTT. Residues: CASSMDRARFDTEAFF.

This clonotype was counted only a few times. In nucleotides, the CDR3 is TGCGCCAGCAGCTTGCCACAGACCTATGGCTACACCTTC. Protein sequence: CASSLPQTYGYTF. This sequence joins TRBV5-1 and TRBJ1-2; D not resolved. The CDR3 runs to 13 residues. Trimming took 1 base from V and 4 from J, leaving 8 bases between them. Per the germline V gene, CDR1 is SGHRS and CDR2 is YFSETQ. The variable domain in full, with the rest retrieved from reference TRBV5-1 and TRBJ1-2, is KAGVTQTPRYLIKTRGQQVTLSCSPISGHRSVSWYQQTPGQGLQFLFEYFSETQRNKGNFPGRFSGRQFSNSRSEMNVSTLELGDSALYLCASSLPQTYGYTFGSGTRLTVV.

This clonotype came up once. This chain connects TRBV10-3 to TRBJ2-7, with 7 bases lining up with TRBD1. This CDR3 is 14 amino acids long. Germline V gene data show CDR1 as ENHRY and CDR2 as SYGVKD. V lost 5 bases and J lost 3; bases outside the gene matches: 7. This chain's CDR3 is CAISTTGSGYEQYF. In nucleotides, the CDR3 is TGTGCCATCAGTACGACAGGGAGCGGCTACGAGCAGTACTTC.

The chain has TRBV7-6 and TRBJ2-7; D gene ambiguous. Germline lookup yields CDR1 SGHVS and CDR2 FNYEAQ. The ends were cut back, 3 bases at V and 7 bases at J, with 13 bases in the middle. The CDR3 totals 13 residues. The CDR3 loop reads CASSLVGNGEQYF. DNA for the CDR3: TGTGCCAGCAGCTTGGTAGGGAACGGGGAGCAGTACTTC.

This clonotype was observed at least ten times. This chain uses TRBV7-9 with TRBJ2-7, with 7 positions matching TRBD1. The J segment lost 0 bases and the V segment lost 5 bases, leaving 4 bases of the junction unmatched. There are 14 residues in the CDR3. Germline V gives CDR1 SEHNR, CDR2 FQNEAQ (reference sequence). CDR3 protein: CASSPGTVSYEQYF. The DNA for the CDR3 is TGTGCCAGCAGCCCCGGGACAGTCTCCTACGAGCAGTACTTC.

This clonotype was recorded many times. DNA for the CDR3: TGTGCCAGCAGCTGGGACACGAATGAAGCTTTCTTT. It encodes CASSWDTNEAFF. The gene calls are TRBV7-9 and TRBJ1-1; perhaps TRBD1 as D (6 bases). Germline loops: CDR1 SEHNR, CDR2 FQNEAQ (reference sequence). V gave up 4 bases and J gave up 7 bases, with 10 bases separating them. This CDR3 spans 12 amino acids.

The chain recombines TRBV13 with TRBJ1-5; a weak D match, TRBD1 (6 bases). V lost 7 bases to trimming and J lost 7 bases, with 11 bases between them. The CDR3 runs to 12 residues. Germline V gene lookup returns CDR1 PRHDT and CDR2 FYEKMQ (reference sequence). CDR3 DNA: TGTGCCAGCAACCTACAGGGACAGCCCCAGCATTTT. This translates into CASNLQGQPQHF.

This clonotype was found a few times. A much larger clonotype is one base distant, so this may be a read error. This chain connects TRBV10-3 to TRBJ1-1, with D possibly TRBD1 on 5 matching bases. V was shortened by 3 bases and J by 4 bases, with 6 bases between the two germline ends. Germline V lookup: CDR1 ENHRY, CDR2 SYGVKD. The CDR3 consists of 12 residues. This CDR3 is CAISDQGTEAFF. CDR3 DNA sequence: TGTGCCATCAGTGATCAGGGCACTGAAGCTTTCTTT.

In its sample, this clonotype was seen many times. The genes are TRBV15 and TRBJ1-4; D remains ambiguous. V dropped 0 bases and J dropped 13 bases, with 12 bases sitting between them. This CDR3 region has 13 residues. Germline CDR1 LNHNV, CDR2 YYDKDF (reference sequence). CDR3 sequence reads: CATSRDREGVLFF. The CDR3 nucleotides read TGTGCCACCAGCAGAGATCGCGAGGGCGTACTGTTTTTT.

V is TRBV5-1 and J is TRBJ1-1; no definite D call. The ends were cut back, 2 bases at V and 4 bases at J, with 12 bases in the middle. The CDR3 totals 14 residues. The germline gives CDR1 SGHRS, CDR2 YFSETQ. The CDR3 protein is CASSFGRVVTEAFF. The CDR3 DNA reads TGCGCCAGCAGCTTCGGGAGGGTAGTCACTGAAGCTTTCTTT. The full variable domain, completed using reference TRBV5-1 and TRBJ1-1, is KAGVTQTPRYLIKTRGQQVTLSCSPISGHRSVSWYQQTPGQGLQFLFEYFSETQRNKGNFPGRFSGRQFSNSRSEMNVSTLELGDSALYLCASSFGRVVTEAFFGQGTRLTVV.

The chain is built from TRBV13 and TRBJ2-7; TRBD2 matches 10 bases. Per germline, CDR1 PRHDT and CDR2 FYEKMQ (reference sequence). This CDR3 has 15 residues. The V gene end was trimmed by 5 bases and the J gene end by 6 bases; junction bases not matched to a gene: 10. Here the CDR3 reads CASSRDWASGGEQYF. CDR3 DNA sequence: TGTGCCAGCAGCCGAGATTGGGCTAGCGGGGGCGAGCAGTACTTC.

The V and J genes are TRBV20-1 and TRBJ1-5; weak D call: TRBD1 (6 bases). CDR1 is DFQATT and CDR2 is SNEGSKA in the germline V gene (reference sequence). V lost 3 bases and J 6 bases, leaving 15 bases between the germline ends. There are 14 residues in the CDR3. The CDR3: CSASEGGAGQPQHF. CDR3 DNA sequence: TGCAGTGCTAGCGAGGGGGGGGCCGGTCAGCCCCAGCATTTT.